The clone carrying this T cell receptor beta chain showed up just once. Its antigen is as yet unknown. This specimen comes from a study of T cell responses to AZD1222 COVID-19 vaccine. General study results and limits: The study found vaccine-associated CD4 TCRs spanning spike, dominant at 160-218 and 743-854. As reported, nearly half of all spike-specific TCRs target variant regions that are unmutated.

TCRdb's copy holds only in-frame clones and misses some; the assay was immunoSEQ multiplex PCR. This table holds around 200,000 clones, 94% found once. Per germline, CDR1 SGHNT and CDR2 YYREEE (reference sequence). The CDR3 contains 14 residues. Trimming took 0 bases from V and 4 from J, leaving 9 bases between them. The sequencing here drew on peripheral blood, taken 28 days after the second AZD1222 dose. This chain connects TRBV5-4 to TRBJ2-3, with D perhaps matching TRBD1 (7 bases). The sequence derives from an adult who received the AZD1222 COVID-19 vaccine. The chain's CDR3 is CASSLARGADTQYF. The CDR3 region has the DNA TGTGCCAGCAGCTTGGCCAGGGGGGCAGATACGCAGTATTTT.